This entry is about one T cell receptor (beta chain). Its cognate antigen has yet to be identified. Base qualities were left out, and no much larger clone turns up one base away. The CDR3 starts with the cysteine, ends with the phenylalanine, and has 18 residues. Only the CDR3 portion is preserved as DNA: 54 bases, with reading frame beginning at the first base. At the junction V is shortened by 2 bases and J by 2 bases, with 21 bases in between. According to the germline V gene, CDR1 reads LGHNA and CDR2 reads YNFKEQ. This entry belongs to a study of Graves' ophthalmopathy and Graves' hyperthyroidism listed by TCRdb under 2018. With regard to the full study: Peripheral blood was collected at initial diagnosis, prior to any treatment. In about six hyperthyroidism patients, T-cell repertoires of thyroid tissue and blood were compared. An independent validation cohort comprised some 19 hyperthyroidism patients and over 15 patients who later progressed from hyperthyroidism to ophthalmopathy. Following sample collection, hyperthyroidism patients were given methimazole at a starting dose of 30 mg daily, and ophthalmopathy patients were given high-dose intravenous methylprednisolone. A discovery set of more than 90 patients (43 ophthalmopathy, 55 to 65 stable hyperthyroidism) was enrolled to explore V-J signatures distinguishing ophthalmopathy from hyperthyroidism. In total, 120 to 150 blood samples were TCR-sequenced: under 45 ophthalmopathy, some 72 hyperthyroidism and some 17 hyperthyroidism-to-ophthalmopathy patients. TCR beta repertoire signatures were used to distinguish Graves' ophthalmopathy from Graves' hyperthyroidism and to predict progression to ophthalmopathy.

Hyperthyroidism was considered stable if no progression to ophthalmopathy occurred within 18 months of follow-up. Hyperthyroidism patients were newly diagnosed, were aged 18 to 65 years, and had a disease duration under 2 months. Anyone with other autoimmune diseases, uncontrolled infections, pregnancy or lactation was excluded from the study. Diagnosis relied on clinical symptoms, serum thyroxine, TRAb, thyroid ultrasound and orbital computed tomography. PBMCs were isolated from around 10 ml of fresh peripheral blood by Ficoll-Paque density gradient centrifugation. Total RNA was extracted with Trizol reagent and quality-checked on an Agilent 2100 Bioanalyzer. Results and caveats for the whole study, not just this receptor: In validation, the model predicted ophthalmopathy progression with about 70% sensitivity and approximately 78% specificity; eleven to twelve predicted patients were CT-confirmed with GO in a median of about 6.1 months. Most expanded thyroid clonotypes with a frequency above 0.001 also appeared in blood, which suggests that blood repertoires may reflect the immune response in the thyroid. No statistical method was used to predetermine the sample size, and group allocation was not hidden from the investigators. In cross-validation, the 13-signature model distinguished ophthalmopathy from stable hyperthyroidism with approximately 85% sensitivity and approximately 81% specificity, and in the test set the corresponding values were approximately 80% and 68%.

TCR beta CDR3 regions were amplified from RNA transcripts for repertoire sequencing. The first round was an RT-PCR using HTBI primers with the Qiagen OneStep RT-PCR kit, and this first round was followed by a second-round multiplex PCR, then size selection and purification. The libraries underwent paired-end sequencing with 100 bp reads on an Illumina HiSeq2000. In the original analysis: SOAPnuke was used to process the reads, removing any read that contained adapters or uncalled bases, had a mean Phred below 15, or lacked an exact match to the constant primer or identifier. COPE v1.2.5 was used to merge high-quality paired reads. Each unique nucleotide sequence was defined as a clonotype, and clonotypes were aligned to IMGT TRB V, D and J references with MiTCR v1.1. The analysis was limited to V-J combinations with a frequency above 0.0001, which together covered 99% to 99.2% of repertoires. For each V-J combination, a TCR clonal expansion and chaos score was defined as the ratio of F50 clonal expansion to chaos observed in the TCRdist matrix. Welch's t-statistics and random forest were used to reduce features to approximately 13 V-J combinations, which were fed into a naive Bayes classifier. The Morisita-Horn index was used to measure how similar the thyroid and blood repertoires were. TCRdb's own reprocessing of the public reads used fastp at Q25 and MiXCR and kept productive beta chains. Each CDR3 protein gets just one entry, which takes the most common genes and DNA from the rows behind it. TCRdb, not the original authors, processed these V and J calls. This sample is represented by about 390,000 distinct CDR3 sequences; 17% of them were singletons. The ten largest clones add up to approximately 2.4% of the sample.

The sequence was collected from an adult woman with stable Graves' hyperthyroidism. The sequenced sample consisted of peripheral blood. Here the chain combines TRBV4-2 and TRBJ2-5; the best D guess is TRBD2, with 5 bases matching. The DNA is TGTGCCAGCAGCCAACCCGGGCTAGACGGTAGAGGGCAAGAGACCCAGTACTTC. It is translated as CASSQPGLDGRGQETQYF.